This TCR beta chain was obtained from a study of radiotherapy plus CTLA-4 blockade in lung cancer. Study-level information: With 31% of patients having disease control, objective responses were seen in approximately 19%. General study points: In blood, early T cell clone dynamics reportedly predicted response best, together with interferon-beta.

After removal of 4 bases from V and 5 bases from J, the junction contained 14 bases not matched to a gene. There are 16 residues in the CDR3. Germline loops: CDR1 SEHNR, CDR2 FQNEAQ (reference sequence). As regards this clone: Its antigen remains unknown.

Measured with immunoSEQ multiplex PCR; TCRdb has only the in-frame clones, and not every one. The repertoire holds 80,000 or so clones, about 78% seen once, with less than 4% in the top ten. V usage is TRBV7-9 and J usage is TRBJ2-7; 7 nucleotides align to TRBD2. The material sequenced was peripheral blood, taken from a patient treated with radiotherapy plus ipilimumab. The receptor was isolated from a human donor with non-small cell lung cancer who had a partial response to radiotherapy plus ipilimumab. Some clones in this sample may be carry-over from other donors' samples. The DNA for the CDR3 is TGTGCCAGCAGCTCGGTGCTGGCGAGCGGGAACCACGAGCAGTACTTC. Its translation is CASSSVLASGNHEQYF.